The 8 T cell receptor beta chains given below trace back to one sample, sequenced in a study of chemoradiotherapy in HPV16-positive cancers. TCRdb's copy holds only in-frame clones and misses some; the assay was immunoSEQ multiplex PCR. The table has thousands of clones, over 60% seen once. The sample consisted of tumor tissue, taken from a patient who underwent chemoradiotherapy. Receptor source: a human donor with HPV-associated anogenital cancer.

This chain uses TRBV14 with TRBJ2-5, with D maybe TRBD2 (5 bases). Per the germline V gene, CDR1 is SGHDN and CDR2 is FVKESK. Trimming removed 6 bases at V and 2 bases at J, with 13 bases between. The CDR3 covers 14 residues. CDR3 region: CASSPLGGQETQYF. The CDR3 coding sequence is TGTGCCAGCAGTCCTCTTGGCGGGCAAGAGACCCAGTACTTC.

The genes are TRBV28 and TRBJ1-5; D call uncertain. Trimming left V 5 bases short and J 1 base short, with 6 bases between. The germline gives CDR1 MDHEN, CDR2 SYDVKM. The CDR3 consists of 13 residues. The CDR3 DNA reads TGTGCCAGCAGTCCCCCGAGCAATCAGCCCCAGCATTTT. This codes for CASSPPSNQPQHF.

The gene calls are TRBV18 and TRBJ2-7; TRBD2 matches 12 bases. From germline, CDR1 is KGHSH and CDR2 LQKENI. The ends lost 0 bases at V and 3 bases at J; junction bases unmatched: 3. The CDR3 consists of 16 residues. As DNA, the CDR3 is TGTGCCAGCTCACCACCTACGACTAGCGGGAGCTACGAGCAGTACTTC. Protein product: CASSPPTTSGSYEQYF. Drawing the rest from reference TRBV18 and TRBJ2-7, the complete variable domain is NAGVMQNPRHLVRRRGQEARLRCSPMKGHSHVYWYRQLPEEGLKFMVYLQKENIIDESGMPKERFSAEFPKEGPSILRIQQVVRGDSAAYFCASSPPTTSGSYEQYFGPGTRLTVT.

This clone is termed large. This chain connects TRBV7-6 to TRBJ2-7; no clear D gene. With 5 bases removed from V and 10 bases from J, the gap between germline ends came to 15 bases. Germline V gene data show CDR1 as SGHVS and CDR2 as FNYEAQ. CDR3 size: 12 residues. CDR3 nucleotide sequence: TGTGCCAGCAGCATGCCGGGTAGTCTACAGTACTTC. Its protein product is CASSMPGSLQYF.

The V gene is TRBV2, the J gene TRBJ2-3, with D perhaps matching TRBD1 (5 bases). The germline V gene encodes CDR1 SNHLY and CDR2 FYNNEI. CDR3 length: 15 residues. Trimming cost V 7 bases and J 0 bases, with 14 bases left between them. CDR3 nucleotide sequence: TGTGCCAGCACCCCGACAGTGAGTAGCACAGATACGCAGTATTTT. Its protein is CASTPTVSSTDTQYF.

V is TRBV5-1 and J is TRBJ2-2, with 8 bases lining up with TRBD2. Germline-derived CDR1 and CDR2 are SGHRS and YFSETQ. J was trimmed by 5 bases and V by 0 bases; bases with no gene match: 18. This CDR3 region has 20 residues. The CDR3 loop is CASSLEPNRASGSFTGELFF. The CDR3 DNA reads TGCGCCAGCAGCTTGGAACCAAACAGGGCCAGCGGGAGTTTTACCGGGGAGCTGTTTTTT.

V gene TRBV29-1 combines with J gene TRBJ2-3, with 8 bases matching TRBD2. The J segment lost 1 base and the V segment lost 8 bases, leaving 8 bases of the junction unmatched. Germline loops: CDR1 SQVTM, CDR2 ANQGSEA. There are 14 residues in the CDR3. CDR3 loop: CSSEAGVGTDTQYF. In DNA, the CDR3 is TGCAGCTCTGAAGCGGGAGTGGGCACAGATACGCAGTATTTT.

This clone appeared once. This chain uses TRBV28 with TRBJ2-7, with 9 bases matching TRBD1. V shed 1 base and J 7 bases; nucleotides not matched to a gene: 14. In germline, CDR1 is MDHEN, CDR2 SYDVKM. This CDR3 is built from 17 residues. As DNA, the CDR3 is TGTGCCAGCAGTTTATCAACACCGGGACAGGGTGTCGATGAGCAGTACTTC. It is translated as CASSLSTPGQGVDEQYF.